The 18 T cell receptor beta chains below all came from one sample that was sequenced in a study of blood T cell repertoires in COVID-19. The method was immunoSEQ multiplex PCR; TCRdb's version includes in-frame clones alone and lacks a portion of them. The table includes 130,000 or so clones, about four fifths detected once. The specimen sequenced was peripheral blood. These TCRs come from a human donor in a cohort sampled during active COVID-19.

Only one count was recorded for this clone. This chain links TRBV5-5 with TRBJ1-6; no clear D gene. Deletions cut 0 bases from V and 2 bases from J, with 6 bases between. From germline, CDR1 is SGHKS and CDR2 YYEKEE (reference sequence). This CDR3 is 15 amino acids long. CDR3 in DNA: TGTGCCAGCAGCTTGGCCGGGGCCTATAATTCACCCCTCCACTTT. This encodes CASSLAGAYNSPLHF.

The V call is TRBV5-1, the J call TRBJ2-1, with 11 nucleotides matching TRBD1. The CDR3 sequence is 15 residues long. Per germline, CDR1 SGHRS and CDR2 YFSETQ. The ends lost 0 bases at V and 7 bases at J; junction bases unmatched: 3. CDR3 DNA sequence: TGCGCCAGCAGCTTGGGGACAGGGGGCATGAATGAGCAGTTCTTC. Its translation: CASSLGTGGMNEQFF.

The chain couples TRBV6-4 to TRBJ1-2; the D gene is possibly TRBD1 (5 bases). V lost 2 bases to trimming and J lost 4 bases, with 5 bases between them. Germline values: CDR1 MRHNA, CDR2 SNTAGT. The CDR3 runs to 12 residues. Here the CDR3 reads CASSDRGYGYTF. The CDR3 DNA follows: TGTGCCAGCAGTGACAGGGGCTATGGCTACACCTTC.

V gene TRBV5-6 combines with J gene TRBJ1-2; D gene ambiguous. Trimming took off 4 bases at V and 3 bases at J, with 10 bases between the two ends. In germline, CDR1 is SGHDT, CDR2 YYEEEE. This CDR3 comprises 13 residues. CDR3 nucleotides: TGTGCCAGCAGCCTAGGGAGTCACTATGGCTACACCTTC. Its translation is CASSLGSHYGYTF.

This chain connects TRBV5-1 to TRBJ1-1, with TRBD1 identical over 9 bases. The V gene's germline CDR1 is SGHRS and CDR2 YFSETQ. With 0 bases clipped from V and 0 bases from J, the junction kept 9 bases outside the gene matches. The CDR3 has 18 residues. CDR3 in DNA: TGCGCCAGCAGCTTGGCGGGGACAGGGTTTCGGTTGAACACTGAAGCTTTCTTT. It is translated as CASSLAGTGFRLNTEAFF. The full variable domain, rest sourced from reference TRBV5-1 and TRBJ1-1, is KAGVTQTPRYLIKTRGQQVTLSCSPISGHRSVSWYQQTPGQGLQFLFEYFSETQRNKGNFPGRFSGRQFSNSRSEMNVSTLELGDSALYLCASSLAGTGFRLNTEAFFGQGTRLTVV.

This clone appeared a single time. The rearrangement links TRBV28 to TRBJ1-6; maybe TRBD1 (6 bases). The CDR3 runs 14 residues. The germline V gene encodes CDR1 MDHEN and CDR2 SYDVKM. V was trimmed by 1 base and J by 10 bases, leaving 11 bases between them. For the CDR3, the DNA is TGTGCCAGCAGTTTATTCATCAGGGGATCACCCCTCCACTTT. Its protein product is CASSLFIRGSPLHF.

CDR3 amino acids: CASSLSGEGGYTF. The CDR3 DNA follows: TGTGCCAGCAGTTTATCGGGGGAGGGTGGCTACACCTTC. The chain uses TRBV27 and TRBJ1-2, with D perhaps matching TRBD1 (5 bases). CDR1 MNHEY and CDR2 SMNVEV come from the germline V gene (reference sequence). The CDR3 runs 13 residues. Trimming stripped 0 bases from V and 7 bases from J, with 9 bases between.

This chain links TRBV5-1 with TRBJ2-1; 9 bases agree with TRBD1. The CDR3 extends over 15 amino acids. Unmatched junction bases numbered 5, after V lost 0 bases and J lost 7 bases. Germline V lookup: CDR1 SGHRS, CDR2 YFSETQ. CDR3 DNA: TGCGCCAGCAGCTTGGACAACAGGGGGCAGAATGAGCAGTTCTTC. Translation gives CASSLDNRGQNEQFF.

The CDR3 DNA follows: TGCGCCAGCAGCTTGACAGGGGGGTACCAAGAGACCCAGTACTTC. Translating gives CASSLTGGYQETQYF. The V gene is TRBV5-1, the J gene TRBJ2-5; 8 bases are a match to TRBD1. The CDR3 has 15 residues. CDR1 SGHRS and CDR2 YFSETQ come from the germline V gene. With V trimmed by 1 base and J by 0 bases, 2 bases remained unmatched.

The gene calls are TRBV6-5 and TRBJ1-5; D ambiguous. Germline V gene sequence: CDR1 MNHEY, CDR2 SVGAGI. Trimming took off 4 bases at V and 9 bases at J, with 13 bases between the two ends. This CDR3 is built from 13 residues. The CDR3 here is CASSLSLQAPQHF. In DNA, the CDR3 is TGTGCCAGCAGTTTAAGCCTCCAGGCGCCCCAGCATTTT.

The chain links TRBV3-1 (or the pseudogene TRBV3-2) to TRBJ2-5; the match to TRBD2 covers 7 bases. V trimming: 0 bases; J trimming: 5 bases; junction bases outside the gene matches: 9. Germline-derived CDR1 and CDR2 are LGHDT and YNNKEL (reference sequence). The CDR3 sequence is 16 residues long. The CDR3: CASSQEGGDFPETQYF. CDR3 nucleotides: TGTGCCAGCAGCCAAGAGGGGGGGGACTTCCCGGAGACCCAGTACTTC.

V usage is TRBV4-1 and J usage is TRBJ2-3; D is unresolved. This CDR3 is built from 17 residues. The V gene lost 1 base and the J gene lost 3 bases, with 17 bases spanning the gap. CDR1 and CDR2 from the germline V gene are MGHRA and YSYEKL. CDR3: CASSQGAGAARTDTQYF. The DNA of the CDR3 is TGCGCCAGCAGCCAAGGCGCCGGAGCCGCACGGACAGATACGCAGTATTTT.

The chain employs TRBV27 and TRBJ2-3; 7 bases align to TRBD1. Trimming took 4 bases from V and 1 from J; bases not matched to a gene: 11. The CDR3 has 17 amino acids. Germline V lookup: CDR1 MNHEY, CDR2 SMNVEV (reference sequence). For the CDR3, the DNA is TGTGCCAGCAGTTCGACAGGGTTAGCGACTGGCACAGATACGCAGTATTTT. It is translated as CASSSTGLATGTDTQYF.

V is TRBV5-1 and J is TRBJ1-5; 9 bases agree with TRBD1. Per the germline V gene, CDR1 is SGHRS and CDR2 is YFSETQ. The CDR3 totals 15 residues. V dropped 4 bases and J dropped 4; count of bases not matched to a gene: 6. The CDR3 region has the DNA TGCGCCAGCAGCAGGACAGGGGAAATAAATCAGCCCCAGCATTTT. The encoded protein is CASSRTGEINQPQHF.

The V gene is TRBV29-1, the J gene TRBJ2-2; 9 positions agree with TRBD2. This CDR3 contains 17 residues. Germline V lookup: CDR1 SQVTM, CDR2 ANQGSEA. V shed 5 bases, J shed 4 bases, and the junction held 14 bases outside the gene matches. The CDR3 DNA reads TGCAGCGTTTATGCTAGCGGGGCTGATTGGGGCACCGGGGAGCTGTTTTTT. Its protein product is CSVYASGADWGTGELFF.

The DNA of the CDR3 is TGTGCCAGCAGTGAAAAAGGGGCAGGAGGGTCTTATGGCTACACCTTC. Translating gives CASSEKGAGGSYGYTF. This rearrangement joins TRBV2 to TRBJ1-2; the D gene is possibly TRBD1 (5 bases). With 2 bases removed from V and 5 bases from J, the gap between germline ends came to 18 bases. There are 16 residues in the CDR3. In germline, CDR1 is SNHLY, CDR2 FYNNEI. Supplemented by reference TRBV2 and TRBJ1-2, the full variable domain reads EPEVTQTPSHQVTQMGQEVILRCVPISNHLYFYWYRQILGQKVEFLVSFYNNEISEKSEIFDDQFSVERPDGSNFTLKIRSTKLEDSAMYFCASSEKGAGGSYGYTFGSGTRLTVV.

The chain links TRBV6-2 or TRBV6-3 to TRBJ2-1, with a weak D call TRBD2 (6 bases). V was shortened by 2 bases and J by 0 bases, with 14 bases between the two germline ends. CDR1 is MNHEY, CDR2 SVGEGT, per germline. This CDR3 spans 17 amino acids. This chain's CDR3 is CASSYLLGGSSYNEQFF. Here the CDR3 DNA reads TGTGCCAGCAGTTACCTCTTGGGGGGTAGCTCCTACAATGAGCAGTTCTTC.

The J gene is TRBJ2-7, the V gene TRBV6-5, with D possibly matching TRBD1 (5 bases). The V and J ends lost 0 bases and 2 bases respectively, with 5 bases between them. CDR1 is MNHEY and CDR2 is SVGAGI in the germline V gene. The CDR3 sequence is 13 residues long. The CDR3 spells CASSYSRAYEQYF. In DNA form, the CDR3 reads TGTGCCAGCAGTTACTCCAGGGCCTACGAGCAGTACTTC.